Presented here are 21 T cell receptor beta chains from one specimen sequenced in a study of blood T cell repertoires in COVID-19. Repertoires were generated with immunoSEQ multiplex PCR, while TCRdb's copy carries only in-frame clones and drops some. The sample yields about 160,000 clones, approximately 84% seen once. Sequenced material: peripheral blood. These receptors were taken from a woman aged 80 or older with acute or convalescent COVID-19.

This chain uses TRBV18 with TRBJ1-2; unclear D gene. Germline CDR1 and CDR2: KGHSH and LQKENI. This CDR3 spans 16 amino acids. Trimming removed 3 bases from V and 3 bases from J, with 17 bases in between. CDR3 loop: CASSPTLEGRDYGYTF. The CDR3 DNA follows: TGTGCCAGCTCACCCACCCTGGAAGGGCGGGACTATGGCTACACCTTC.

The rearrangement links TRBV30 to TRBJ1-5; TRBD1 agrees at 7 bases. This CDR3 has 16 residues. Germline V gene sequence: CDR1 GTSNPN, CDR2 SVGIG (reference sequence). The ends lost 2 bases at V and 2 bases at J; junction bases unmatched: 9. The CDR3 is CAWSPPRTGRNQPQHF. The DNA of the CDR3 is TGTGCCTGGAGTCCACCGCGGACAGGCCGCAATCAGCCCCAGCATTTT.

The chain recombines TRBV20-1 with TRBJ1-2; D gene unclear. CDR3 length equals 11 residues. Germline lookup yields CDR1 DFQATT and CDR2 SNEGSKA (reference sequence). Deletions cut 5 bases from V and 8 bases from J, with 12 bases between. The CDR3 region has the DNA TGCAGTGCTGCCCTCCCCGGGGGCTACACCTTC. This translates into CSAALPGGYTF.

This clone was observed once. This chain joins TRBV5-4 and TRBJ2-1; TRBD2 agrees at 13 bases. The length of the CDR3 is 16 residues. Germline lookup yields CDR1 SGHNT and CDR2 YYREEE (reference sequence). J gave up 10 bases and V 3 bases, and 10 bases lay outside the gene matches. This CDR3 is CASSSRTSGGRGEQFF. The CDR3 DNA is TGTGCCAGCAGCTCCCGGACTAGCGGGGGCCGGGGGGAGCAGTTCTTC.

This clone was seen only once. V is TRBV5-6 and J is TRBJ1-1; unclear D gene. The V and J ends lost 1 base and 7 bases respectively, with 17 bases between them. Germline V gene lookup returns CDR1 SGHDT and CDR2 YYEEEE. CDR3 length equals 15 residues. CDR3 coding DNA: TGTGCCAGCAGCTTGTCGGGAGGAGTAGCACTTGAAGCTTTCTTT. As protein: CASSLSGGVALEAFF.

The chain joins TRBV5-1 to TRBJ1-3, with 9 bases aligning to TRBD1. J gave up 2 bases and V 2 bases, and 2 bases lay outside the gene matches. Looked up from germline, CDR1 is SGHRS and CDR2 is YFSETQ. The length of the CDR3 is 15 residues. The CDR3 spells CASSLQGATGNTIYF. The CDR3 DNA sequence: TGCGCCAGCAGCTTACAGGGGGCGACTGGAAACACCATATATTTT.

This sequence joins TRBV5-6 and TRBJ2-7, with 9 bases lining up with TRBD2. Germline values: CDR1 SGHDT, CDR2 YYEEEE. CDR3 size: 15 residues. Losses at the gene ends were 5 bases for V and 6 bases for J; bases not matched to a gene: 12. The CDR3 coding sequence is TGTGCCAGCAGGCCCCGCCGGACTAGCGATGGCGAGCAGTACTTC. It translates to CASRPRRTSDGEQYF.

The chain recombines TRBV27 with TRBJ2-7; 14 bases are shared with TRBD2. V lost 5 bases and J lost 2; bases outside the gene matches: 5. Germline V CDR1 and CDR2: MNHEY, SMNVEV (reference sequence). The CDR3 spans 16 residues. As DNA, the CDR3 is TGTGCCAGCAGTCTGGGGACTAGCGGGAGTCCCTACGAGCAGTACTTC. Its protein is CASSLGTSGSPYEQYF.

J is TRBJ2-4 and V is TRBV2; maybe TRBD2 (5 bases). Germline V gives CDR1 SNHLY, CDR2 FYNNEI. This CDR3 region has 14 residues. Trimming removed 7 bases from V and 0 bases from J, with 10 bases in between. The CDR3 region is CASKAELAKNIQYF. In nucleotides, the CDR3 is TGTGCCAGCAAAGCGGAATTAGCCAAAAACATTCAGTACTTC.

This rearrangement joins TRBV21-1 to TRBJ1-1; the table's TRBD1 call for D was not verified on the DNA. TRBV21-1 is described as a pseudogene. The CDR3 loop spans 15 amino acids. The DNA for the CDR3 is TGTGCCAGCAGCACCGGGACAGGGGGAGAGACTGAAGCTTTCTTT. This encodes CASSTGTGGETEAFF.

The chain couples TRBV30 to TRBJ2-3; weak D call: TRBD1 (5 bases). V gave up 0 bases and J gave up 4 bases, with 5 bases separating them. CDR1 and CDR2 from the germline V gene are GTSNPN and SVGIG (reference sequence). The CDR3 length is 12 residues. CDR3 coding DNA: TGTGCCTGGAGTGTAGGGGCAGATACGCAGTATTTT. Protein sequence: CAWSVGADTQYF.

The gene calls are TRBV19 and TRBJ2-1; the match to TRBD2 covers 10 bases. The CDR3 loop spans 15 amino acids. The germline V gene has CDR1 LNHDA and CDR2 SQIVND (reference sequence). Trimming removed 6 bases from V and 8 bases from J; junction bases left unmatched: 10. The CDR3 reads CASSPGAGGPYEQFF. The CDR3 DNA follows: TGTGCCAGTAGCCCAGGAGCGGGAGGGCCCTATGAGCAGTTCTTC. Using reference TRBV19 and TRBJ2-1 for the parts outside the CDR3, the full variable domain is DGGITQSPKYLFRKEGQNVTLSCEQNLNHDAMYWYRQDPGQGLRLIYYSQIVNDFQKGDIAEGYSVSREKKESFPLTVTSAQKNPTAFYLCASSPGAGGPYEQFFGPGTRLTVL.

The chain recombines TRBV25-1 with TRBJ1-6; TRBD1 aligns across 12 bases. The V gene's germline CDR1 is MGHDK and CDR2 SYGVNS. CDR3 length: 17 amino acids. The J segment lost 6 bases and the V segment lost 4 bases, leaving 7 bases of the junction unmatched. CDR3 region: CASSAWDRGLSNSPLHF. CDR3 nucleotides: TGTGCCAGCAGTGCTTGGGACAGGGGGCTGAGTAATTCACCCCTCCACTTT.

The chain joins TRBV7-2 to TRBJ2-5; 9 nucleotides line up with TRBD2. V dropped 10 bases and J dropped 2; count of bases not matched to a gene: 20. Germline assignment: CDR1 SGHTA and CDR2 FQGNSA. The CDR3 spans 18 residues. The CDR3 nucleotides are TGTGCCACCAGGGCTGAAGACAGCGGGAGGCACCAACAAGAGACCCAGTACTTC. Its protein is CATRAEDSGRHQQETQYF.

V usage is TRBV19 and J usage is TRBJ2-3, with TRBD2 identical over 9 bases. V shed 6 bases, J shed 0 bases, and the junction held 7 bases outside the gene matches. The CDR3 extends over 16 amino acids. Germline V gives CDR1 LNHDA, CDR2 SQIVND (reference sequence). The CDR3 region is CASRARLAASTDTQYF. CDR3 sequence (DNA): TGTGCCAGTAGGGCCCGACTAGCGGCTAGCACAGATACGCAGTATTTT.

This chain links TRBV5-4 with TRBJ2-1; 11 bases fit TRBD2. Germline V gene sequence: CDR1 SGHNT, CDR2 YYREEE (reference sequence). The CDR3 extends over 17 amino acids. V was pared by 4 bases and J by 7 bases, with 13 bases of the junction left unmatched. CDR3 in DNA: TGTGCCAGCAGCCGGACTAGCGGGTCCTCCCGGGAAAATGAGCAGTTCTTC. Translating it yields CASSRTSGSSRENEQFF.

The rearrangement joins TRBV6-2 or TRBV6-3 to TRBJ1-2, with a possible D match to TRBD1 (5 bases). Trimming took 6 bases from V and 4 from J, leaving 12 bases between them. Germline values: CDR1 MNHEY, CDR2 SVGEGT. This CDR3 contains 13 residues. The CDR3, as DNA: TGTGCCAGCAGCGACAGCGTGATCTATGGCTACACCTTC. It encodes CASSDSVIYGYTF.

The chain is built from TRBV7-7 and TRBJ2-5; tentatively, D is TRBD2 (6 bases). The CDR3 runs 13 residues. Deletions cut 4 bases from V and 2 bases from J, with 8 bases between. Germline CDR1 and CDR2: SSHAT and FNYEAQ (reference sequence). The CDR3 nucleotides are TGTGCCAGCAGCTGGGACTTGCAAGAGACCCAGTACTTC. The encoded protein is CASSWDLQETQYF.

The V call is TRBV28, the J call TRBJ2-7; weak D call: TRBD2 (6 bases). Germline V CDR1 and CDR2: MDHEN, SYDVKM. Trimming pared 6 bases from V and 6 bases from J, leaving 18 bases between. The CDR3 loop spans 14 amino acids. Here the CDR3 DNA reads TGTGCCAGCAGGGGCGGACTAACCAGGAGCGAGCAGTACTTC. Translation gives CASRGGLTRSEQYF.

The chain carries TRBV19 and TRBJ2-7, with 8 bases fitting TRBD2. The CDR3 has 14 residues. The V and J ends lost 5 bases and 3 bases, in that order; junction bases with no gene match: 6. In germline, CDR1 is LNHDA, CDR2 SQIVND (reference sequence). This chain's CDR3 is CASSAPGTSYEQYF. The CDR3 DNA follows: TGTGCCAGTAGTGCCCCCGGGACTAGCTACGAGCAGTACTTC.

This clone was detected only a few times. The chain combines TRBV6-5 with TRBJ2-7; perhaps TRBD2 as D (5 bases). The V end lost 6 bases, the J end lost 5 bases, and 11 bases lay between the germline ends. Germline loops: CDR1 MNHEY, CDR2 SVGAGI. This CDR3 comprises 12 residues. This chain's CDR3 is CASSRTRDEQYF. CDR3 bases: TGTGCCAGCAGCCGAACTAGGGACGAGCAGTACTTC.